These 32 T cell receptor beta chains were all obtained from the same sample, sequenced in a study of graft-versus-host responses after intestinal transplantation. TCRdb's copy holds only in-frame clones and misses some; the assay was immunoSEQ multiplex PCR. The sample lists under 90,000 clones, about nine tenths seen once, with roughly 0.7% in the top ten. The sample consisted of PBMCs, taken 98 days after intestinal transplantation. Receptor source: a human patient who received an intestinal transplant, so some T cells may come from the graft donor.

The rearrangement uses TRBV29-1 and TRBJ2-2; 9 bases align to TRBD1. There are 16 residues in the CDR3. V shed 5 bases and J 1 base; nucleotides not matched to a gene: 8. CDR1 is SQVTM and CDR2 is ANQGSEA in the germline V gene. The CDR3 nucleotides read TGCAGCGTTATGGGACAGGGAAGGGGGAACACCGGGGAGCTGTTTTTT. Translation: CSVMGQGRGNTGELFF.

The chain has TRBV9 and TRBJ2-6; D is unclear. The germline V gene has CDR1 SGDLS and CDR2 YYNGEE. The CDR3 contains 15 residues. V was cut by 0 bases and J by 0 bases, with 4 bases left in between. The CDR3 sequence: CASSVAGSGANVLTF. CDR3 DNA: TGTGCCAGCAGCGTAGCTGGCTCTGGGGCCAACGTCCTGACTTTC. The full variable domain, with the rest looked up from reference TRBV9 and TRBJ2-6, is DSGVTQTPKHLITATGQRVTLRCSPRSGDLSVYWYQQSLDQGLQFLIQYYNGEERAKGNILERFSAQQFPDLHSELNLSSLELGDSALYFCASSVAGSGANVLTFGAGSRLTVL.

V usage is TRBV9 and J usage is TRBJ2-5; perhaps TRBD1 as D (6 bases). In germline, CDR1 is SGDLS, CDR2 YYNGEE. V lost 3 bases to trimming and J lost 1 base, with 13 bases between them. This CDR3 is built from 15 residues. The CDR3 sequence: CASSGRYRAQETQYF. The CDR3, as DNA: TGTGCCAGCAGCGGACGCTACAGGGCCCAAGAGACCCAGTACTTC.

J is TRBJ1-1 and V is TRBV18, with D possibly being TRBD1 (5 bases). The CDR3 totals 14 residues. The V and J ends lost 3 bases and 4 bases respectively, with 12 bases between them. The germline gives CDR1 KGHSH, CDR2 LQKENI. The CDR3 loop is CASSPGVVVTEAFF. The CDR3 nucleotides are TGTGCCAGCTCACCGGGGGTTGTGGTCACTGAAGCTTTCTTT.

This chain uses TRBV5-4 with TRBJ2-3; 8 bases are shared with TRBD2. The CDR3 is made up of 17 amino acids. The J segment lost 3 bases and the V segment lost 0 bases, leaving 9 bases of the junction unmatched. Germline CDR1 reads SGHNT; CDR2 reads YYREEE (reference sequence). Written as DNA, the CDR3 is TGTGCCAGCAGCTTGGCCTCGGCGGGAGGCTTAACAGATACGCAGTATTTT. Translation: CASSLASAGGLTDTQYF.

V gene TRBV6-6 combines with J gene TRBJ2-7; D remains unclear. V was trimmed by 4 bases and J by 4 bases, leaving 14 bases between them. Germline V gene lookup returns CDR1 MNHNY and CDR2 SVGAGI (reference sequence). The CDR3 extends over 14 amino acids. The CDR3 coding sequence is TGTGCCAGCAGTTGGACCCCGGATAGGTACGAGCAGTACTTC. Protein product: CASSWTPDRYEQYF.

The rearrangement links TRBV19 to TRBJ1-6, with 10 bases aligning to TRBD1. Germline lookup yields CDR1 LNHDA and CDR2 SQIVND (reference sequence). The length of the CDR3 is 17 residues. V trimming: 5 bases; J trimming: 0 bases; junction bases outside the gene matches: 4. CDR3 DNA: TGTGCCAGTAGTGACAGGGGGCGAAGCTCCTATAATTCACCCCTCCACTTT. Protein product: CASSDRGRSSYNSPLHF.

This sequence joins TRBV15 and TRBJ1-5, with a tentative D call TRBD1 (5 bases). Germline V gene lookup returns CDR1 LNHNV and CDR2 YYDKDF (reference sequence). Between the trimmed V and J ends, which lost 2 bases and 4 bases, there was a span of 15 bases. This CDR3 has 16 amino acids. The CDR3 DNA is TGTGCCACCAGCAGATCCCCGGGACTTCCTAATCAGCCCCAGCATTTT. Protein sequence: CATSRSPGLPNQPQHF.

This chain uses TRBV6-5 with TRBJ2-5, with a possible D match to TRBD2 (5 bases). The CDR3 consists of 14 residues. CDR1 MNHEY and CDR2 SVGAGI come from the germline V gene. Trimming shortened V by 4 bases and J by 5 bases, and 14 bases separated the two germline ends. The CDR3 DNA follows: TGTGCCAGCAGTTTTACTAGGAAGCGGGAGACCCAGTACTTC. The encoded protein is CASSFTRKRETQYF.

This chain links TRBV29-1 with TRBJ2-7; 7 bases align to TRBD1. The CDR3 is 14 residues long. V trimming: 5 bases; J trimming: 6 bases; junction bases outside the gene matches: 13. The germline V gene encodes CDR1 SQVTM and CDR2 ANQGSEA. CDR3: CSVWTGPPSLEQYF. CDR3 sequence (DNA): TGCAGCGTTTGGACAGGTCCCCCCTCACTCGAGCAGTACTTC.

The chain combines TRBV5-1 with TRBJ2-3, with D unresolved. V lost 3 bases to trimming and J lost 1 base, with 6 bases between them. The germline V gene has CDR1 SGHRS and CDR2 YFSETQ. This CDR3 region has 13 residues. CDR3 in DNA: TGCGCCAGCAGCTCCCCGGGCACAGATACGCAGTATTTT. Amino acids: CASSSPGTDTQYF.

This rearrangement joins TRBV5-6 to TRBJ2-2; D is ambiguous. The CDR3 loop spans 13 amino acids. Between the trimmed V and J ends, which lost 4 bases and 3 bases, there was a span of 7 bases. Germline lookup yields CDR1 SGHDT and CDR2 YYEEEE. As DNA, the CDR3 is TGTGCCAGCAGCCTATCCTACACCGGGGAGCTGTTTTTT. It is translated as CASSLSYTGELFF. The variable domain in full, completed from reference TRBV5-6 and TRBJ2-2, reads DAGVTQSPTHLIKTRGQQVTLRCSPKSGHDTVSWYQQALGQGPQFIFQYYEEEERQRGNFPDRFSGHQFPNYSSELNVNALLLGDSALYLCASSLSYTGELFFGEGSRLTVL.

V gene TRBV15 combines with J gene TRBJ2-7, with 7 bases fitting TRBD1. Per the germline V gene, CDR1 is LNHNV and CDR2 is YYDKDF (reference sequence). J lost 6 bases, V lost 2 bases, and 7 bases had no gene match. This CDR3 is built from 14 residues. The DNA of the CDR3 is TGTGCCACCAGCAGAACTAGGACAGGAACCGAGCAGTACTTC. It encodes CATSRTRTGTEQYF.

The rearrangement joins TRBV9 to TRBJ2-4; 12 bases are a match to TRBD2. CDR3 length: 16 amino acids. Trimming removed 0 bases from V and 3 bases from J; junction bases left unmatched: 1. Germline values: CDR1 SGDLS, CDR2 YYNGEE. CDR3 nucleotides: TGTGCCAGCAGCGTAGGACTAGCGGGAGTCAAAAACATTCAGTACTTC. Its protein product is CASSVGLAGVKNIQYF.

The rearrangement uses TRBV9 and TRBJ2-3, with D maybe TRBD2 (6 bases). The germline gives CDR1 SGDLS, CDR2 YYNGEE. The CDR3 spans 12 residues. Deletions cut 3 bases from V and 5 bases from J, with 7 bases between. The CDR3, as DNA: TGTGCCAGCAGCGCGGGGGAAGATACGCAGTATTTT. This translates into CASSAGEDTQYF.

The chain links TRBV28 to TRBJ2-1; the D call may be TRBD1 or TRBD2 (6 bases each). Deletions cut 6 bases from V and 8 bases from J, with 11 bases between. CDR1 and CDR2 from the germline V gene are MDHEN and SYDVKM. CDR3 size: 12 residues. The CDR3 DNA reads as TGTGCCAGCAGGAGGGGGGCGGATGAGCAGTTCTTC. Translating it yields CASRRGADEQFF. Looking up the rest from reference TRBV28 and TRBJ2-1 gives the full variable domain: DVKVTQSSRYLVKRTGEKVFLECVQDMDHENMFWYRQDPGLGLRLIYFSYDVKMKEKGDIPEGYSVSREKKERFSLILESASTNQTSMYLCASRRGADEQFFGPGTRLTVL.

The chain is built from TRBV18 and TRBJ2-1; 10 bases fit TRBD2. The CDR3 covers 18 residues. Per the germline V gene, CDR1 is KGHSH and CDR2 is LQKENI. Unmatched junction bases numbered 12, after V lost 0 bases and J lost 7 bases. CDR3 DNA: TGTGCCAGCTCACCACCACGACTAGCGGGCCTAAGGGGAAATGAGCAGTTCTTC. This sequence encodes CASSPPRLAGLRGNEQFF.

The rearrangement links TRBV9 to TRBJ2-3; 9 nucleotides agree with TRBD2. Trimming cost V 3 bases and J 0 bases; bases outside gene matches: 14. Germline assignment: CDR1 SGDLS and CDR2 YYNGEE. There are 19 residues in the CDR3. CDR3 region: CASSGPSGGSSPSTDTQYF. The CDR3 DNA reads TGTGCCAGCAGCGGACCGAGCGGGGGGTCATCCCCTAGCACAGATACGCAGTATTTT. Full variable domain (missing parts from reference TRBV9 and TRBJ2-3): DSGVTQTPKHLITATGQRVTLRCSPRSGDLSVYWYQQSLDQGLQFLIQYYNGEERAKGNILERFSAQQFPDLHSELNLSSLELGDSALYFCASSGPSGGSSPSTDTQYFGPGTRLTVL.

The chain couples TRBV6-5 to TRBJ2-2; 8 bases are shared with TRBD2. The germline V gene encodes CDR1 MNHEY and CDR2 SVGAGI. V was pared by 2 bases and J by 6 bases, with 2 bases of the junction left unmatched. This CDR3 spans 14 amino acids. The CDR3: CASSYTGGSGELFF. DNA for the CDR3: TGTGCCAGCAGTTACACGGGGGGGTCCGGGGAGCTGTTTTTT.

J is TRBJ1-4 and V is TRBV13, with 7 bases identical to TRBD1. The ends lost 5 bases at V and 6 bases at J; junction bases unmatched: 6. The CDR3 has 14 residues. CDR1 is PRHDT and CDR2 is FYEKMQ in the germline V gene (reference sequence). CDR3 residues: CASSLQGGYEKLFF. The CDR3 nucleotides read TGTGCCAGCAGCCTTCAGGGGGGGTATGAAAAACTGTTTTTT.

The rearrangement joins TRBV7-9 to TRBJ2-3; D unresolved. This CDR3 is built from 14 residues. V was shortened by 4 bases and J by 4 bases, with 12 bases between the two germline ends. Germline loops: CDR1 SEHNR, CDR2 FQNEAQ (reference sequence). DNA of the CDR3: TGTGCCAGCAGCTCTCCTCCCCGATCAGATACGCAGTATTTT. Amino acid sequence: CASSSPPRSDTQYF.

This rearrangement joins TRBV7-9 to TRBJ2-1; a weak D match, TRBD2 (6 bases). The V end lost 5 bases, the J end lost 2 bases, and 22 bases lay between the germline ends. This CDR3 has 18 residues. CDR1 SEHNR and CDR2 FQNEAQ come from the germline V gene (reference sequence). DNA for the CDR3: TGTGCCAGCAGCGGGGACTCCCATTTCCGAGGTGCCTACAATGAGCAGTTCTTC. Translated: CASSGDSHFRGAYNEQFF. Using reference TRBV7-9 and TRBJ2-1 for the parts outside the CDR3, the full variable domain is DTGVSQNPRHKITKRGQNVTFRCDPISEHNRLYWYRQTLGQGPEFLTYFQNEAQLEKSRLLSDRFSAERPKGSFSTLEIQRTEQGDSAMYLCASSGDSHFRGAYNEQFFGPGTRLTVL.

The chain employs TRBV12-5 and TRBJ2-7; 8 bases map to TRBD1. Germline V gene data show CDR1 as LGHNT and CDR2 as FRNRAP. V lost 6 bases, J lost 0 bases, and 10 bases stayed unmatched. The CDR3 covers 16 residues. CDR3 amino acids: CASGRLGTGVSYEQYF. The CDR3 DNA is TGTGCTAGTGGGAGACTTGGGACAGGCGTCTCCTACGAGCAGTACTTC.

In nucleotides, the CDR3 is TGTGCCAGCAGCCCGGGACAGGGGGCCTACGAGCAGTACTTC. Amino acids: CASSPGQGAYEQYF. The chain is built from TRBV4-2 and TRBJ2-7; 11 nucleotides align to TRBD1. The CDR3 length is 14 residues. The junction had 1 base not matched to a gene; V was cut back by 4 bases and J by 2 bases. The germline V gene has CDR1 LGHNA and CDR2 YNFKEQ.

The chain has TRBV2 and TRBJ2-5; D is possibly TRBD2 (6 bases). The germline gives CDR1 SNHLY, CDR2 FYNNEI. CDR3 size: 17 residues. Trimming stripped 0 bases from V and 2 bases from J, with 16 bases between. This chain's CDR3 is CASSEAPAGTLQETQYF. CDR3 DNA: TGTGCCAGCAGTGAAGCCCCTGCCGGGACTCTTCAAGAGACCCAGTACTTC.

The V and J genes are TRBV6-4 and TRBJ2-2; D is unclear. The V gene's germline CDR1 is MRHNA and CDR2 SNTAGT. This CDR3 has 13 amino acids. The V gene lost 4 bases and the J gene lost 6 bases, with 9 bases spanning the gap. DNA for the CDR3: TGTGCCAGCAGTGTGATCGAGGCCGGGGAGCTGTTTTTT. The encoded protein is CASSVIEAGELFF.

The J gene is TRBJ2-1, the V gene TRBV7-3, with a tentative D call TRBD2 (5 bases). Trimming shortened V by 5 bases and J by 13 bases, and 21 bases separated the two germline ends. Germline CDR1 SGHTA, CDR2 FQGTGA. CDR3 length equals 14 residues. CDR3 nucleotide sequence: TGTGCCAGCAGCCTCGACGGACGGGAAATCCCTCAGTTCTTC. Its protein is CASSLDGREIPQFF. The full variable domain, in which reference TRBV7-3 and TRBJ2-1 provide the parts outside the CDR3, is GAGVSQTPSNKVTEKGKYVELRCDPISGHTALYWYRQSLGQGPEFLIYFQGTGAADDSGLPNDRFFAVRPEGSVSTLKIQRTERGDSAVYLCASSLDGREIPQFFGPGTRLTVL.

Concerning this clone itself: Additional DNA sequences in this sample encode the identical CDR3. The CDR3 nucleotides read TGTGCCAGCAGCCTTAGCGGGAGCTCCTACGAGCAGTACTTC. Its translation is CASSLSGSSYEQYF. The V and J genes are TRBV28 and TRBJ2-7; 9 bases are shared with TRBD2. The V gene's germline CDR1 is MDHEN and CDR2 SYDVKM. The CDR3 loop spans 14 amino acids. With V trimmed by 6 bases and J by 0 bases, 3 bases remained unmatched.

This chain links TRBV2 with TRBJ1-1, with TRBD1 matching 12 bases. The germline CDR1 and CDR2 sequences are SNHLY and FYNNEI. After removal of 7 bases from V and 0 bases from J, the junction contained 6 bases not matched to a gene. This CDR3 is 16 amino acids long. DNA for the CDR3: TGTGCCAGCACGGGACAGGGGGCTGGAGTGAACACTGAAGCTTTCTTT. This codes for CASTGQGAGVNTEAFF.

This rearrangement joins TRBV4-3 to TRBJ2-4, with D tentatively TRBD1 or TRBD2 (6 bases each). The CDR3 contains 16 residues. Germline assignment: CDR1 LGHNA and CDR2 YSLEER. Trimming removed 3 bases from V and 1 base from J, with 13 bases in between. CDR3 residues: CASSQKGGDAKNIQYF. The CDR3 coding sequence is TGCGCCAGCAGCCAGAAGGGGGGCGACGCCAAAAACATTCAGTACTTC.

The chain combines TRBV7-7 with TRBJ2-3; D is possibly TRBD2 (5 bases). CDR1 and CDR2 from the germline V gene are SSHAT and FNYEAQ (reference sequence). The CDR3 covers 14 residues. V was pared by 3 bases and J by 5 bases, with 12 bases between. CDR3 amino acids: CASSLGSEGDTQYF. The CDR3, as DNA: TGTGCCAGCAGCTTGGGTAGCGAGGGAGATACGCAGTATTTT.

V usage is TRBV7-9 and J usage is TRBJ2-3; 8 nucleotides match TRBD1. Trimming cost V 0 bases and J 6 bases; bases outside gene matches: 5. CDR1 and CDR2 (germline): SEHNR, FQNEAQ (reference sequence). The CDR3 extends over 15 amino acids. The CDR3 sequence is CASSLAGRGLDTQYF. The CDR3 DNA sequence: TGTGCCAGCAGCTTAGCGGGCAGGGGGCTCGATACGCAGTATTTT.